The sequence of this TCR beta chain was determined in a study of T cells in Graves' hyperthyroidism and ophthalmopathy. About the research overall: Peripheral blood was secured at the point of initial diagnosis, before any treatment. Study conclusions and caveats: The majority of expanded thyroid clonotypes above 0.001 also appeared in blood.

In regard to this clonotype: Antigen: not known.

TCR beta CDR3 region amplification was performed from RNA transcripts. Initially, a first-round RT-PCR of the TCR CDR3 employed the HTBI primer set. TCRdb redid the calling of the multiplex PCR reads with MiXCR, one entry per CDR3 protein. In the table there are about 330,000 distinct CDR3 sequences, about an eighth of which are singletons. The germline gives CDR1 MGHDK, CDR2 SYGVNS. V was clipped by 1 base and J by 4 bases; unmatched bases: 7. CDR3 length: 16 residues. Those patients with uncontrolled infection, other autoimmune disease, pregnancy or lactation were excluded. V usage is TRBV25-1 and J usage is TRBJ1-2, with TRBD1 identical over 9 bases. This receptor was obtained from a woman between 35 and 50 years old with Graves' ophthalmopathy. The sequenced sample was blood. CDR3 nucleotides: TGTGCCAGCAGTGAATTCGGGACAGGGAATCCCTATGGCTACACCTTC. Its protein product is CASSEFGTGNPYGYTF.